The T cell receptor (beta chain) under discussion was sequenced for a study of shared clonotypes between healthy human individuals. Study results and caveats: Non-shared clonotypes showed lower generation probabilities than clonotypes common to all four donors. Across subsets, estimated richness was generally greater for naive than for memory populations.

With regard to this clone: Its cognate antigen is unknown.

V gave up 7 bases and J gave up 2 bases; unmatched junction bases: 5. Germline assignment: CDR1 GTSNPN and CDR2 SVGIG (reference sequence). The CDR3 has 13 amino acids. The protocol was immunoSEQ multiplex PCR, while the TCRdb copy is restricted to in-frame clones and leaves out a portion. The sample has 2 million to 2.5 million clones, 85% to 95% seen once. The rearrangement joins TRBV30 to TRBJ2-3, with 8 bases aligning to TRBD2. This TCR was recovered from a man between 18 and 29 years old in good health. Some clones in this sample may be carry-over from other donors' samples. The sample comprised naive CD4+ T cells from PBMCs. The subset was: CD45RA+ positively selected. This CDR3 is CAFAGGPTDTQYF. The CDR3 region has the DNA TGTGCCTTTGCGGGAGGCCCCACAGATACGCAGTATTTT.